The source of this T cell receptor (beta chain) is a study of vaccination effects on CD4 cells after COVID-19. Points from the study as a whole: In the late period after vaccination, infection- and vaccine-induced clones contracted markedly.

Only in-frame clones appear in the TCRdb table, and some are missing; sequencing was by immunoSEQ multiplex PCR. The sample yields about 34,000 clones, around 75% seen once. This clone was picked up one time. Antigen specificity is unknown. This CDR3 spans 14 amino acids. The V and J ends lost 4 bases and 5 bases respectively, with 14 bases between them. The germline gives CDR1 MNHEY, CDR2 SMNVEV (reference sequence). The authors isolated CD4+ T cells after about 10 days of culture. SARS-CoV-2 infected the person between March and December 2020, as confirmed by PCR. Either the mRNA-1273 or the BNT162b2 vaccine was given to participants as two doses. Days 3 and 7 saw half the medium replaced with IL-2 medium.

The sample here was CD4+ T cells from PBMCs cultured without peptide, taken after COVID-19 vaccination. This clonotype was sampled from a human donor who had a prior SARS-CoV-2 infection. This sequence joins TRBV27 and TRBJ2-5, with unresolved D. CDR3 sequence: CASSYRATRETQYF. CDR3 sequence (DNA): TGTGCCAGCAGTTACCGGGCGACCCGCGAGACCCAGTACTTC.